A single sample is the source of the 17 T cell receptor beta chains below, sequenced in a study of blood T cell repertoires in COVID-19. The protocol was immunoSEQ multiplex PCR, while the TCRdb copy is restricted to in-frame clones and leaves out a portion. The sample contains roughly 330,000 clones, around 87% of which appear only once. Specimen: PBMCs or T cells enriched from blood (not recorded which). The receptors shown here come from a woman aged 25 to 39 who had recovered from COVID-19.

This chain joins TRBV5-1 and TRBJ1-3; the match to TRBD1 covers 12 bases. Unmatched junction bases numbered 2, after V lost 0 bases and J lost 7 bases. The germline V gene encodes CDR1 SGHRS and CDR2 YFSETQ. This CDR3 has 15 amino acids. Written as DNA, the CDR3 is TGCGCCAGCAGCTTGGGCGGGACAGGGGGCAACACCATATATTTT. This gives the protein CASSLGGTGGNTIYF.

The gene calls are TRBV5-6 and TRBJ2-7; 8 bases align to TRBD1. With 4 bases clipped from V and 7 bases from J, the junction kept 10 bases outside the gene matches. This CDR3 region has 14 residues. Germline lookup yields CDR1 SGHDT and CDR2 YYEEEE. CDR3 amino acids: CASSRVQGAKEQYF. Here the CDR3 DNA reads TGTGCCAGCAGCCGTGTTCAGGGGGCTAAGGAGCAGTACTTC.

The CDR3 protein is CASSLVFRDRGLRNEQFF. The CDR3 DNA is TGTGCCAGCAGCTTAGTTTTTAGGGACAGGGGATTGAGGAATGAGCAGTTCTTC. The rearrangement links TRBV7-8 to TRBJ2-1; 10 bases map to TRBD1. This CDR3 comprises 18 residues. V was clipped by 1 base and J by 7 bases; unmatched bases: 13. CDR1 and CDR2 (germline): SGHVS, FQNEAQ.

J is TRBJ1-3 and V is TRBV29-1, with D hard to call. With 3 bases removed from V and 0 bases from J, the gap between germline ends came to 12 bases. CDR3 length: 15 residues. From germline, CDR1 is SQVTM and CDR2 ANQGSEA. The CDR3 region has the DNA TGCAGCGTTGAGGGCAGGCCCGCCTCTGGAAACACCATATATTTT. Amino acids: CSVEGRPASGNTIYF.

The chain uses TRBV5-1 and TRBJ1-6, with D possibly being TRBD1 (6 bases). This CDR3 is built from 14 residues. Trimming took 4 bases from V and 8 from J, leaving 13 bases between them. CDR1 SGHRS and CDR2 YFSETQ come from the germline V gene. The CDR3 DNA is TGCGCCAGCAGCCCGGGGGAGGGGGATTCACCCCTCCACTTT. Translation: CASSPGEGDSPLHF.

The chain carries TRBV25-1 and TRBJ1-4; D unresolved. From germline, CDR1 is MGHDK and CDR2 SYGVNS. The CDR3 is made up of 14 amino acids. Trimming removed 3 bases at V and 3 bases at J, with 8 bases between. This CDR3 reads CASSDAVPNEKLFF. The CDR3 region has the DNA TGTGCCAGCAGTGACGCAGTTCCTAATGAAAAACTGTTTTTT.

This sequence joins TRBV4-2 and TRBJ1-6; D perhaps matches TRBD1 (6 bases). The V gene's germline CDR1 is LGHNA and CDR2 YNFKEQ. This CDR3 has 13 residues. V lost 1 base to trimming and J lost 13 bases, with 11 bases between them. The DNA of the CDR3 is TGTGCCAGCAGCCAAGGTCAGGGGAGCCCCCTCCACTTT. It yields the protein CASSQGQGSPLHF.

The rearrangement joins TRBV4-2 to TRBJ2-3; 8 bases line up with TRBD2. J gave up 2 bases and V 5 bases, and 6 bases lay outside the gene matches. The CDR3 totals 15 residues. Germline V CDR1 and CDR2: LGHNA, YNFKEQ. The CDR3 nucleotides are TGTGCCAGCAGCGAGGGACTAGGGATCACAGATACGCAGTATTTT. It translates to CASSEGLGITDTQYF.

The chain is built from TRBV11-2 and TRBJ2-7; possible D gene TRBD2, 5 bases. This CDR3 is 14 amino acids long. The V gene lost 5 bases and the J gene lost 5 bases, with 16 bases spanning the gap. Germline lookup yields CDR1 SGHAT and CDR2 FQNNGV. CDR3 DNA: TGTGCCAGCAGCCCTCGACCCTATAGCGACGAGCAGTACTTC. Its protein is CASSPRPYSDEQYF.

The rearrangement joins TRBV7-6 to TRBJ2-1; 7 bases are shared with TRBD1. V gave up 5 bases and J gave up 3 bases; unmatched junction bases: 10. Germline V gene data show CDR1 as SGHVS and CDR2 as FNYEAQ. This CDR3 is built from 16 residues. CDR3 DNA: TGTGCCAGCAGCGCTTCTACCGGGACAGACTACAATGAGCAGTTCTTC. It codes for CASSASTGTDYNEQFF.

The V gene is TRBV4-1, the J gene TRBJ2-3; 9 bases align to TRBD2. This CDR3 is built from 18 residues. The junction had 10 bases not matched to a gene; V was cut back by 2 bases and J by 1 base. Germline CDR1 MGHRA, CDR2 YSYEKL. In nucleotides, the CDR3 is TGCGCCAGCAGCCAAAGGAGGTCGCGGGGGGGCGGCACAGATACGCAGTATTTT. The encoded protein is CASSQRRSRGGGTDTQYF.

The table lists this clone with a few counts. The gene calls are TRBV11-2 and TRBJ1-6, with no clear D. Germline lookup yields CDR1 SGHAT and CDR2 FQNNGV. The V and J ends lost 3 bases and 11 bases respectively, with 14 bases between them. The CDR3 totals 14 residues. CDR3 DNA sequence: TGTGCCAGCAGCTTCGGTAGTATCCTCACACCCCTCCACTTT. It codes for CASSFGSILTPLHF.

This chain connects TRBV28 to TRBJ1-5, with D unclear. V shed 0 bases and J shed 6 bases, with 6 bases lying between them. The CDR3 is made up of 13 amino acids. The V gene's germline CDR1 is MDHEN and CDR2 SYDVKM. The CDR3 here is CASSLWSFQPQHF. CDR3 nucleotide sequence: TGTGCCAGCAGTTTATGGTCCTTTCAGCCCCAGCATTTT.

This clone is a singleton in its sample. The chain combines TRBV10-3 with TRBJ1-1; TRBD1 is a possible D gene (5 bases). V dropped 3 bases and J dropped 11 bases, with 16 bases sitting between them. Germline V lookup: CDR1 ENHRY, CDR2 SYGVKD. CDR3 length: 13 amino acids. The CDR3 DNA is TGTGCCATCAGTGAACCGGACACTCCGCTGGCTTTCTTT. Encoded protein: CAISEPDTPLAFF.

Turning to this clone: Additional DNA sequences in this sample encode the identical CDR3. The chain uses TRBV5-6 and TRBJ2-7, with D unresolved. V shed 0 bases and J shed 1 base, with 5 bases lying between them. The germline gives CDR1 SGHDT, CDR2 YYEEEE. The CDR3 spans 13 residues. CDR3 nucleotides: TGTGCCAGCAGCTTGGACAGATCCTACGAGCAGTACTTC. This codes for CASSLDRSYEQYF.

The chain is built from TRBV28 and TRBJ2-7; a weak D match, TRBD1 (5 bases). V shed 2 bases and J shed 5 bases, with 10 bases lying between them. The CDR3 totals 13 residues. Germline CDR1 and CDR2: MDHEN and SYDVKM. CDR3 sequence reads: CASSLAGIHEQYF. The CDR3 bases are TGTGCCAGCAGTTTAGCAGGGATCCACGAGCAGTACTTC.

The chain employs TRBV3-1 (or the pseudogene TRBV3-2) and TRBJ1-5, with 8 bases matching TRBD1. This CDR3 region has 14 residues. Germline V gene lookup returns CDR1 LGHDT and CDR2 YNNKEL (reference sequence). The ends lost 4 bases at V and 11 bases at J; junction bases unmatched: 10. CDR3 coding DNA: TGTGCCAGCAGCCCCACACAGGGGGTGGCAGCCCAGCATTTT. It specifies CASSPTQGVAAQHF.